This TCR beta chain came from a study of blood T cell repertoires in COVID-19. Across the study: Acute-phase and convalescent COVID-19 samples originated in the United States, Italy and Spain.

V was pared by 3 bases and J by 1 base, with 8 bases of the junction left unmatched. This CDR3 is built from 17 residues. Per germline, CDR1 SGHAT and CDR2 FQNNGV. The protocol was immunoSEQ multiplex PCR, while the TCRdb copy is restricted to in-frame clones and leaves out a portion. Of approximately 300,000 clones listed, around 87% are singletons. This receptor was identified in a man aged 18 to 30 with active or convalescent COVID-19. V usage is TRBV11-2 and J usage is TRBJ1-1; the match to TRBD1 covers 10 bases. Material for sequencing was peripheral blood. The CDR3 loop is CASSLGDRGPRNTEAFF. The DNA of the CDR3 is TGTGCCAGCAGCTTGGGGGACAGGGGACCCAGGAACACTGAAGCTTTCTTT.